The source of this T cell receptor (beta chain) is a study of blood T cell repertoires in COVID-19. About the research overall: Sites in the United States, Italy and Spain provided acute and convalescent COVID-19 samples. In each case, the material was cDNA or gDNA derived from T cells, B-cell-depleted T cells, or PBMCs.

In the authors' methods: Reference gene primer amplification gave nucleated cell count estimates. TCRdb's copy holds only in-frame clones and misses some; the assay was immunoSEQ multiplex PCR. V and J calls and clone size follow that table, whereas D and trimming were derived from the DNA. The sample lists some 170,000 clones; roughly 76% were seen once. The J segment lost 4 bases and the V segment lost 2 bases, leaving 4 bases of the junction unmatched. The CDR3 covers 15 residues. Germline V gene sequence: CDR1 SGHKS, CDR2 YYEKEE (reference sequence). The Seattle site enrolled patients during active infection and followed them longitudinally.

Sequencing was carried out using peripheral blood. This clonotype was obtained from a woman in her thirties or forties with COVID-19, enrolled during active disease. V is TRBV5-5 and J is TRBJ1-5; TRBD1 matches at 9 bases. CDR3 bases: TGTGCCAGCAGCTTAGGGGACAGGGTTAATCAGCCCCAGCATTTT. Encoded protein: CASSLGDRVNQPQHF.